The sequence of this T cell receptor beta chain was determined in a study of T cells in Graves' hyperthyroidism and ophthalmopathy. This clonotype appeared many times. Trimming cost V 7 bases and J 8 bases; bases outside gene matches: 5. The CDR3 consists of 12 residues. What was amplified from RNA transcripts were TCR beta CDR3 regions. TCR CDR3 regions were first amplified by RT-PCR with HTBI primers. MiXCR, applied by TCRdb to the multiplex PCR reads, yields one record per CDR3 protein. The data contain under 350,000 distinct CDR3 sequences, roughly 13% of them singletons. Sample: blood. V is TRBV12-3 or TRBV12-4 and J is TRBJ2-1; 7 nucleotides line up with TRBD1. This sequence originates from a woman aged 40 to 50 with Graves' ophthalmopathy. CDR3 coding DNA: TGTGCCAGCAATCCACAGGGGTATGAGCAGTTCTTC. Its protein product is CASNPQGYEQFF.